This record covers a single T cell receptor beta chain. One end of the junction fails to match germline, which may point to a read error. The CDR3 is 16 residues long. Per germline, CDR1 SGHAT and CDR2 FQNNGV. Here immunoSEQ multiplex PCR was the method, and the copy in TCRdb shows in-frame clones only, minus some. In the table there are 200,000 to 250,000 clones, around nine tenths of which are singletons. Grouping used clinical history reported by participants in a survey and questionnaire. These data belong to a study of blood T cell repertoires in COVID-19. Overall study context: Specimens from acute and convalescent COVID-19 originated in the United States, Italy and Spain.

The rearrangement links TRBV11-2 to TRBJ2-2; D is possibly TRBD1 (6 bases). The sample was PBMCs or T cells enriched from blood (not recorded which). The TCR was taken from a woman aged 30 to 39 who had been exposed to COVID-19. CDR3 loop: CASSFIPTGNAGELFF. The CDR3 nucleotides read TGTGCCAGCAGCTTCATCCCAACAGGGAACGCCGGGGAGCTGTTTTTT. Combining the CDR3 with reference TRBV11-2 and TRBJ2-2 gives the whole variable domain EAGVAQSPRYKIIEKRQSVAFWCNPISGHATLYWYQQILGQGPKLLIQFQNNGVVDDSQLPKDRFSAERLKGVDSTLKIQPAKLEDSAVYLCASSFIPTGNAGELFFGEGSRLTVL.